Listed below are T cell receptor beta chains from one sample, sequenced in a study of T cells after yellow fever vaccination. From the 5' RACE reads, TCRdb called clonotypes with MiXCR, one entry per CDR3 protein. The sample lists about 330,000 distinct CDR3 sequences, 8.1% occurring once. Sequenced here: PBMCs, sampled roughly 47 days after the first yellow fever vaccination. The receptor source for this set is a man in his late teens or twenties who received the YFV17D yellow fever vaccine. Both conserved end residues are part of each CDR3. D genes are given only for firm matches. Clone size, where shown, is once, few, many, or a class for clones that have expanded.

TGCGCCAGCAGCTTACTGGACAGCCGGAGCACCGGGGAGCTGTTTTTT	CASSLLDSRSTGELFF	NA	TRBV5-1	TRBJ2-2	few
TGCGCCAGCAGCTCACGTCGCGGGGGGCCCGGGGAGCTGTTTTTT	CASSSRRGGPGELFF	TRBD2	TRBV5-1	TRBJ2-2	NA
TGTGCCAGCTCACCCCTCCGGGGGGAAAGCACAGATACGCAGTATTTT	CASSPLRGESTDTQYF	TRBD2	TRBV18	TRBJ2-3	NA
TGTGCCATCAGTGAGGCCCGAGGCCGTACTGAAGCTTTCTTT	CAISEARGRTEAFF	NA	TRBV10-3	TRBJ1-1	NA
NA	CASSQDVSTPGSCFF	NA	TRBV14	TRBJ2-2	NA
TGCGCCAGCAGCCAGGCAGGGGTCGACTATGGCTACACCTTC	CASSQAGVDYGYTF	NA	TRBV4-1	TRBJ1-2	NA
TGTGCCAGCAGTTACACCGGGGTGGGCACCGGGGAGCTGTTTTTT	CASSYTGVGTGELFF	NA	TRBV6-5	TRBJ2-2	few
TGTGCCAGCAGCCCACAGGTTAGTGGTTCCTACGAGCAGTACTTC	CASSPQVSGSYEQYF	NA	TRBV5-6	TRBJ2-7	few
TGCGCCAGCAGCCCCACCGCAGGGAGCTCCTACGAGCAGTACTTC	CASSPTAGSSYEQYF	NA	TRBV5-1	TRBJ2-7	few
TGTGCCAGCAGCCTCTGGGGATCTAGCACAGATACGCAGTATTTT	CASSLWGSSTDTQYF	NA	TRBV12-3/TRBV12-4	TRBJ2-3	NA
TGTGCCAGCAGCGCTGCACTGGGCTACACCTTC	CASSAALGYTF	NA	TRBV9	TRBJ1-2	few
TGTGCCAGCAGCCCGACAGAGGGATATGGCTACACCTTC	CASSPTEGYGYTF	NA	TRBV13	TRBJ1-2	NA
TGCAGTGCTAGAGATTGGGGGGCAGGGGCTAACTATGGCTACACCTTC	CSARDWGAGANYGYTF	NA	TRBV20-1	TRBJ1-2	few
TGTGCCATCAGTGCGGTGGGGGCAAGCACAGATACGCAGTATTTT	CAISAVGASTDTQYF	NA	TRBV10-3	TRBJ2-3	NA
TGTGCCAGCAGCCAGCAGGGGCTGGGTACTGAAGCTTTCTTT	CASSQQGLGTEAFF	NA	TRBV12-3/TRBV12-4	TRBJ1-1	NA
TGCAGTGCTAGATCCCAGACTCTCAATGAGCAGTTCTTC	CSARSQTLNEQFF	NA	TRBV20-1	TRBJ2-1	few
TGTGCCAGCAGTCTCCTCGGACTAGCGGATACGCAGTATTTT	CASSLLGLADTQYF	TRBD2	TRBV27	TRBJ2-3	NA
TGCAGCGTTGGAATCGGGGGGGGCACAGATACGCAGTATTTT	CSVGIGGGTDTQYF	TRBD2	TRBV29-1	TRBJ2-3	NA
TGTGCCAGCAGCTGGTATCTGGGCGAGCAGTACTTC	CASSWYLGEQYF	NA	TRBV7-2	TRBJ2-7	many
TGTGCCAGCAGCTTGGACCTAAGACAGGGCTACACTGAAGCTTTCTTT	CASSLDLRQGYTEAFF	TRBD1	TRBV5-6	TRBJ1-1	few
TGTGCCAGCAGCTCCCGACTAGAGGGGTTACAAGACGAGCAGTACTTC	CASSSRLEGLQDEQYF	NA	TRBV5-6	TRBJ2-7	NA
TGTGCCAGCAATGGGAATAGCAATCAGCCCCAGCATTTT	CASNGNSNQPQHF	NA	TRBV2	TRBJ1-5	few
TGTGCCAGCAGCCCCTCGGGCGGAATTCACACAGATACGCAGTATTTT	CASSPSGGIHTDTQYF	NA	TRBV7-9	TRBJ2-3	many
TGCGCCAGCAGCCTCGGAGGACTAGCGGGAGATACGCAGTATTTT	CASSLGGLAGDTQYF	TRBD2	TRBV5-1	TRBJ2-3	few
TGTGCCAGCAGTTCTACAGCCGGCGGAGGGTCCCAGTACTTC	CASSSTAGGGSQYF	NA	TRBV11-2	TRBJ2-5	NA
TGCGCCAGCAGCCAAGGAGGGGGGGCTTGGGCCAATGAGCAGTTCTTC	CASSQGGGAWANEQFF	NA	TRBV4-1	TRBJ2-1	few
TGTGCCAGCAGCCCTGGTGTCTCAGGGGCGTTTGATACGCAGTATTTT	CASSPGVSGAFDTQYF	NA	TRBV7-6	TRBJ2-3	few
TGTGCCAGCCAGCAAGACAGGGACCCTAGGGGGCCCCTCCACTTT	CASQQDRDPRGPLHF	TRBD1	TRBV5-4	TRBJ1-6	once
TGTGCCAGCAGCTATCTGGGACAGGGGTCCCGCTATGGCTACACCTTC	CASSYLGQGSRYGYTF	TRBD1	TRBV7-2	TRBJ1-2	few
TGTGCCAGCTCATCGACAGGGGGCCGTAATGAAAAACTGTTTTTT	CASSSTGGRNEKLFF	TRBD1	TRBV18	TRBJ1-4	few
TGCGCCAGCAGCCAGAGAACGGGGAACATCTATGGCTACACCTTC	CASSQRTGNIYGYTF	NA	TRBV4-3	TRBJ1-2	NA
TGTGCCAGCAGCTTAAACGGACATAGAAATGAAAAACTGTTTTTT	CASSLNGHRNEKLFF	NA	TRBV7-9	TRBJ1-4	few
TGTGCCAGCAGTTTAACAGGGCACGGCTATGGCTACACCTTC	CASSLTGHGYGYTF	NA	TRBV12-3/TRBV12-4	TRBJ1-2	NA
TGTGCCAGCTCACTGTTGGTTCAGGACAACACTGAAGCTTTCTTT	CASSLLVQDNTEAFF	NA	TRBV18	TRBJ1-1	NA
TGTGCGGAGGGGACCATGAACACCGGGGAGCTGTTTTTT	CAEGTMNTGELFF	NA	TRBV30	TRBJ2-2	NA
TGTGCCAGCAGCTATAGCGGGGGAACCGTGTCCAATGAGCAGTTCTTC	CASSYSGGTVSNEQFF	TRBD2	TRBV6-5	TRBJ2-1	NA
TGCGCCAGCAGCCAGGGCCGGGGGACGGCGGTCTATGGCTACACCTTC	CASSQGRGTAVYGYTF	NA	TRBV4-1	TRBJ1-2	many
TGCGCCAGCAGCTTGCGACGGATGAACACTGAAGCTTTCTTT	CASSLRRMNTEAFF	NA	TRBV5-1	TRBJ1-1	NA
TGTGCCAGCAGCCCCGGCGGACGCGAGCAGTACTTC	CASSPGGREQYF	NA	TRBV12-3/TRBV12-4	TRBJ2-7	many
TGTGCCAGTAGGTTAGCGGGGGCCTACACCGGGGAGCTGTTTTTT	CASRLAGAYTGELFF	TRBD2	TRBV19	TRBJ2-2	NA
TGTGCCAGTCACAGGGGGCAAACTAGCACAGATACGCAGTATTTT	CASHRGQTSTDTQYF	TRBD1	TRBV5-5	TRBJ2-3	few
TGTGCCAGCAGTCCCGGGACTAGGTCATCAGATACGCAGTATTTT	CASSPGTRSSDTQYF	TRBD2	TRBV2	TRBJ2-3	many
TGTGCCAGCAGCTCCGCGGGGGGGCTCGGAGATACGCAGTATTTT	CASSSAGGLGDTQYF	TRBD2	TRBV12-3/TRBV12-4	TRBJ2-3	NA
TGTGCCAGCAGTTACTTCAGTAGCGGGGAGCTGTTTTTT	CASSYFSSGELFF	NA	TRBV6-6	TRBJ2-2	many
TGTGCCAGCAGTCCCGGCTCGGAGCAGTTCTTC	CASSPGSEQFF	NA	TRBV6-6	TRBJ2-1	few
TGTGCCAGCTCGAGGACAGCTACCCCCAAAAACATTCAGTACTTC	CASSRTATPKNIQYF	NA	TRBV21-1	TRBJ2-4	NA
TGCAGCGCCGATCTCAAGGCGGGGTTTCAAGAGACCCAGTACTTC	CSADLKAGFQETQYF	NA	TRBV29-1	TRBJ2-5	NA
TGTGCCAGCTCACCCGGTTACGGGGGGGTTGCAGATACGCAGTATTTT	CASSPGYGGVADTQYF	TRBD2	TRBV18	TRBJ2-3	NA
TGTGCCAGCAGCCGCTCCGGGACAGGGATCAATGAGCAGTTCTTC	CASSRSGTGINEQFF	TRBD1	TRBV7-9	TRBJ2-1	NA
TGTGCCAGCAGTCCCTTTCTCTTGGGACGGGCTGGAAACACCATATATTTT	CASSPFLLGRAGNTIYF	NA	TRBV11-2	TRBJ1-3	few
TGCGCCAGCAGCTTGCCCCGGGACAGGTTGGACAATGAGCAGTTCTTC	CASSLPRDRLDNEQFF	TRBD1	TRBV5-1	TRBJ2-1	NA
TGCGCCAGCAGCGCCCGGGACACCCAAGAGACCCAGTACTTC	CASSARDTQETQYF	NA	TRBV5-1	TRBJ2-5	NA
TGCGCCAGCAGCCAAGAAGGGGAGCAGTACTTC	CASSQEGEQYF	NA	TRBV5-1	TRBJ2-7	many
TGTGCCACCAGTGAACCCCGGGACGGGTTATACAATGAGCAGTTCTTC	CATSEPRDGLYNEQFF	NA	TRBV24-1	TRBJ2-1	few
TGTGCCACCAGCGGCGGACTAGCGGGGGATAAAGAGACCCAGTACTTC	CATSGGLAGDKETQYF	TRBD2	TRBV24-1	TRBJ2-5	few
TGCGCCAGCAGCCAAGATCCGGTAGGGGGCCGGCAGCCCCAGCATTTT	CASSQDPVGGRQPQHF	TRBD1	TRBV4-1	TRBJ1-5	few
TGCAGTGCTAGTAGCGGACCCTCGAGGAGCAATCAGCCCCAGCATTTT	CSASSGPSRSNQPQHF	NA	TRBV20-1	TRBJ1-5	NA
TGTGCCAGCAGTTCGGGTAGCGGCCTCACAGATACGCAGTATTTT	CASSSGSGLTDTQYF	NA	TRBV6-2/TRBV6-3	TRBJ2-3	NA